This record concerns one T cell receptor beta chain sequence. Its antigen remains unidentified. This sample was taken from a study of graft-versus-host responses after intestinal transplantation. Across the study: After anti-thymocyte globulin induction, recipients took tacrolimus and steroids for 3 to 4 years. Overall study results and limits: Declines in HvG clones occurring early post-transplant were associated with peak circulating GvH clone levels. GvH clones turned up in recipient marrow; some had shown up first in ileum or blood.

The V end was cut by 5 bases, the J end by 3 bases, with 7 bases between. The CDR3 runs to 12 residues. CDR1 is LGHNA, CDR2 YNFKEQ, per germline. Assay used: immunoSEQ multiplex PCR; TCRdb lists only in-frame clones, some missing. This sample has around 55,000 clones, with roughly nine tenths found just once. The specimen was unstimulated CD4+ T cells sorted from spleen or lymph node cells, collected before transplant. The chain recombines TRBV4-2 with TRBJ1-1; D gene uncertain. This TCR derives from a human donor who was the organ donor for an intestinal transplant. The DNA for the CDR3 is TGTGCCAGCAGCGTACGGGACACTGAAGCTTTCTTT. This gives the protein CASSVRDTEAFF.